The rows below give T cell receptor beta chains drawn from one sample of a study of T cell responses to AZD1222 COVID-19 vaccine. Only in-frame clones appear in the TCRdb table, and some are missing; sequencing was by immunoSEQ multiplex PCR. The table has nearly 110,000 clones, about 90% seen once. The sample was peripheral blood, taken 28 days after the second AZD1222 dose. The origin of the receptors is an adult who received the AZD1222 COVID-19 vaccine. CDR3s leave out the opening cysteine and the closing phenylalanine or tryptophan. Each record gives: V gene, CDR3 protein.

V: TRBV6-2/TRBV6-3
CDR3: ASSYRQTNTEAF

V: TRBV11-1
CDR3: ASSQAYRESTDTQY

V: TRBV5-1
CDR3: ASSQTLSGAYEQY

V: TRBV5-5
CDR3: ASSWGNSPLH

V: TRBV27
CDR3: AVRAGGYNEQF

V: TRBV4-1
CDR3: ASSQDQVTTGYT

V: TRBV7-8
CDR3: ASSLVRTNYGYT

V: TRBV3-1/TRBV3-2
CDR3: ASRGAPQETQY

V: TRBV19
CDR3: ASSIRDRGTEAF

V: TRBV2
CDR3: ASSRAGLNTGELF

V: TRBV19
CDR3: ASSRDRALYGYT

V: TRBV2
CDR3: ASTETTGLNNQPQH

V: TRBV5-5
CDR3: ASSLGFTRVGRTDTQY

V: TRBV11-3
CDR3: ASSAGLAGGSDEQF

V: TRBV18
CDR3: ASSVRQGIETQY

V: TRBV29-1
CDR3: SGGQAYNEQF

V: TRBV10-3
CDR3: AISETGGYEQY

V: TRBV7-2
CDR3: ASSLHGQASLNQPQH

V: TRBV24-1
CDR3: ATSDSHRAGNTIY

V: TRBV7-3
CDR3: ASSPSGQGAADTQY

V: TRBV6-5
CDR3: ASRTGYSGNTIY

V: TRBV5-4
CDR3: ASSWGTGSYEQY

V: TRBV5-6
CDR3: ASRTDRAYGYT

V: TRBV7-2
CDR3: ASRWPAGREQY

V: TRBV19
CDR3: ASTSGTSDPSSTGELF

V: TRBV6-5
CDR3: ASSKIINTEAF

V: TRBV6-1
CDR3: ASSDRGTNQPQH

V: TRBV6-1
CDR3: ASIEEAVMDEQY

V: TRBV19
CDR3: ASADPGTATYEQY

V: TRBV6-5
CDR3: ASSYSQGALNYGYT

V: TRBV27
CDR3: ASSLDRTSSYEQY

V: TRBV18
CDR3: ASSPDTGFNTEAF

V: TRBV15
CDR3: ATSNRDMNPSGYGYT

V: TRBV6-2/TRBV6-3
CDR3: ASSYRDGGSGNTIY

V: TRBV6-5
CDR3: ACSLQENTGELF

V: TRBV6-5
CDR3: ASSYMSQRSTEAF

V: TRBV6-4
CDR3: ASSPQGINQPQH

V: TRBV2
CDR3: ASSETFGGEQY

V: TRBV11-3
CDR3: ASSLDSRARAGADTQY

V: TRBV11-3
CDR3: ASSLIAGGNTGELF

V: TRBV30
CDR3: AWSVGVRYEQY

V: TRBV30
CDR3: AWSVQVVGELF